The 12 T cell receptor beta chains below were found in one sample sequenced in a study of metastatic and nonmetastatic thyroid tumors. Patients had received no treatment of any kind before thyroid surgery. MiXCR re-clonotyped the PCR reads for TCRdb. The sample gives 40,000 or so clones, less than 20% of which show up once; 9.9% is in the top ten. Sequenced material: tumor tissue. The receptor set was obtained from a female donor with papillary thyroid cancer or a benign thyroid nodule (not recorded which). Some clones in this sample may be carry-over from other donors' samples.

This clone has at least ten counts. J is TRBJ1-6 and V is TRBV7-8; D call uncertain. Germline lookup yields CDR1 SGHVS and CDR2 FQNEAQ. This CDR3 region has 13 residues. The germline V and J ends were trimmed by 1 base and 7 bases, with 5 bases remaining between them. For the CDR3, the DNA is TGTGCCAGCAGCTTAGGCTGGAATTCACCCCTCCACTTT. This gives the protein CASSLGWNSPLHF.

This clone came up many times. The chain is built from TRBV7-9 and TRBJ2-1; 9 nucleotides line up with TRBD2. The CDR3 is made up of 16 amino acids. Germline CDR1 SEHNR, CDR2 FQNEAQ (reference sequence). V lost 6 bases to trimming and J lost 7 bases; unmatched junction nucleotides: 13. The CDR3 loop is CASSSDRGRARNEQFF. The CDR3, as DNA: TGTGCCAGCAGTTCAGATCGCGGGAGGGCACGTAATGAGCAGTTCTTC.

In nucleotides, the CDR3 is TGTGCCAGCAGCTTAGCTCTACTAGCTGTAGAGGAGACCCAGTACTTC. Its protein is CASSLALLAVEETQYF. This chain joins TRBV11-2 and TRBJ2-5; TRBD2 might be the D (6 bases). V dropped 1 base and J dropped 5 bases, with 17 bases sitting between them. CDR1 and CDR2 (germline): SGHAT, FQNNGV. This CDR3 has 16 residues. The full variable domain, rest sourced from reference TRBV11-2 and TRBJ2-5, is EAGVAQSPRYKIIEKRQSVAFWCNPISGHATLYWYQQILGQGPKLLIQFQNNGVVDDSQLPKDRFSAERLKGVDSTLKIQPAKLEDSAVYLCASSLALLAVEETQYFGPGTRLLVL.

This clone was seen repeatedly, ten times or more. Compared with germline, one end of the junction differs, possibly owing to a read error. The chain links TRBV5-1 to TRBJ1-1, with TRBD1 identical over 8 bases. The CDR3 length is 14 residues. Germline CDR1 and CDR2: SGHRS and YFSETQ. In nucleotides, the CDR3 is TGCGCCAGCAGCTTGGGGACAGGGAACTCTGAAGCTTTCTTT. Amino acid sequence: CASSLGTGNSEAFF.

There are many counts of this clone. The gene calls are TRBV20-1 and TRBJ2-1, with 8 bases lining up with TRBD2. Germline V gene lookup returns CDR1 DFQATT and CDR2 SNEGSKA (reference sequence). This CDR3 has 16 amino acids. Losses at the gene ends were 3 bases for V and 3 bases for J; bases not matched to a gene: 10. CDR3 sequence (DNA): TGCAGTGCTAGTGGCAGCGGGAGCACGATCTACAATGAGCAGTTCTTC. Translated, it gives CSASGSGSTIYNEQFF.

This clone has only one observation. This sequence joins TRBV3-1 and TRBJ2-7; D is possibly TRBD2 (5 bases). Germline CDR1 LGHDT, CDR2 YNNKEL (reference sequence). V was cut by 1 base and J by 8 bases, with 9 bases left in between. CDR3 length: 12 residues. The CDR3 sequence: CASSQASGKQYF. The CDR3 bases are TGTGCCAGCAGCCAAGCGTCGGGAAAGCAGTACTTC.

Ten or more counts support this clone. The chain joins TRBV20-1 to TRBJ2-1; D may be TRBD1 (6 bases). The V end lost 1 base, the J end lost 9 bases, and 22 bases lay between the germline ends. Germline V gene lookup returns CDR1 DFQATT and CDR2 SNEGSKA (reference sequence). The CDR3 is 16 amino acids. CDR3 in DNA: TGCAGTGCTAGAGGACCACGGAACAGGGCCGATCGTGAGCAGTTCTTC. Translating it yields CSARGPRNRADREQFF.

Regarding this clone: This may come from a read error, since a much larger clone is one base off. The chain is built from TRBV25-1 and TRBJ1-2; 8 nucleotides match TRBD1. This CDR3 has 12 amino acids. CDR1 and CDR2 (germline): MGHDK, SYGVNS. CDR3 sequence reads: CAISVHRGAYTF. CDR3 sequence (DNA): TGTGCCATCAGTGTCCACAGGGGGGCCTACACCTTC.

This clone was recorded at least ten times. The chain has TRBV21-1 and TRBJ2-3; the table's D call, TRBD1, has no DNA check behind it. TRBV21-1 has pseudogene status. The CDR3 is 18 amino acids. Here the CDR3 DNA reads TGTGCCAGCAGCACCTCTCCAGGGGGAGGCCGAGGCACAGATACGCAGTATTTT. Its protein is CASSTSPGGGRGTDTQYF.

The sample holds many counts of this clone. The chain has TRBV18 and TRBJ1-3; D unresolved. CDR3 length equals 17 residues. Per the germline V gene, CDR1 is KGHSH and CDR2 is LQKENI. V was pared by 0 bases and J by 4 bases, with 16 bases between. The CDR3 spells CASSPPPGRAGGNTIYF. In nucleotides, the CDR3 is TGTGCCAGCTCACCACCCCCCGGTCGGGCCGGGGGAAACACCATATATTTT. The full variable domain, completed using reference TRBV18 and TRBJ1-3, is NAGVMQNPRHLVRRRGQEARLRCSPMKGHSHVYWYRQLPEEGLKFMVYLQKENIIDESGMPKERFSAEFPKEGPSILRIQQVVRGDSAAYFCASSPPPGRAGGNTIYFGEGSWLTVV.

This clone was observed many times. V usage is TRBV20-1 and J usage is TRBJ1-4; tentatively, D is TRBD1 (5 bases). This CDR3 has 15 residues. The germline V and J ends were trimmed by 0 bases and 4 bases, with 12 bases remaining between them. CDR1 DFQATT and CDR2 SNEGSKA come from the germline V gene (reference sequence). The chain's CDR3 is CSARDWGSHNEKLFF. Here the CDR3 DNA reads TGCAGTGCTAGAGATTGGGGCAGCCATAATGAAAAACTGTTTTTT.

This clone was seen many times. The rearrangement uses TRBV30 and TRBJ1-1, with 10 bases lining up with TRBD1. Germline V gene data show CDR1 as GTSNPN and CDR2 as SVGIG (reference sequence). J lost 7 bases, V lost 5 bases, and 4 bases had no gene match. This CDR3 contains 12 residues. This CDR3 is CAWDGTGDEAFF. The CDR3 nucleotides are TGTGCCTGGGACGGGACAGGGGATGAAGCTTTCTTT.